The present TCR beta chain was sequenced within a study of blood T cell repertoires in COVID-19. Across the study: Sites in the United States, Italy and Spain provided acute and convalescent COVID-19 samples. Sources were T cells, B-cell-depleted T cells, or PBMCs; the material itself was cDNA or gDNA.

The CDR3 loop spans 16 amino acids. Germline loops: CDR1 MNHNS, CDR2 SASEGT. Details on this clone: Germline is not matched at one junction end, which may reflect a read error.

Per the study methods: The assay estimated nucleated cells by amplifying reference gene primers. Only in-frame clones appear in the TCRdb table, and some are missing; sequencing was by immunoSEQ multiplex PCR. V and J calls and clone size are given by that table; D and trimming were obtained from the DNA. The table shows under 150,000 clones, with roughly 88% occurring only once. This sequence was found in a human donor in a cohort sampled during active COVID-19. Sequenced sample: peripheral blood. The V and J genes are TRBV6-1 and TRBJ1-5; D is possibly TRBD1 (6 bases). CDR3 in DNA: TGTGCCAGCAGGGAAGGCACAGGGTGGAGCAATCAGCCCCAGCATTTT. The encoded protein is CASREGTGWSNQPQHF.